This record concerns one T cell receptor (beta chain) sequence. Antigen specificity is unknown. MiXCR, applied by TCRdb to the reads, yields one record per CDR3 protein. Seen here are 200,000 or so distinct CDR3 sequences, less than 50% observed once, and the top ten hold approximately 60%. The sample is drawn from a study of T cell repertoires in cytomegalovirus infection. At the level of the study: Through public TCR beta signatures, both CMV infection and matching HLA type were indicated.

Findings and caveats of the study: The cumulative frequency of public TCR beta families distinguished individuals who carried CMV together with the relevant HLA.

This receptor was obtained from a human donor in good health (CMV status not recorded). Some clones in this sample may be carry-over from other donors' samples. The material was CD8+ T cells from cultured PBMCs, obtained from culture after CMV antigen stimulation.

CDR3 DNA sequence: TGTGCCAGCAGTGCCTTAAGGGGGGGTGGCAATGAGCAGTTCTTC. Its protein is CASSALRGGGNEQFF. The chain has TRBV28 and TRBJ2-1; a possible D gene is TRBD2 (7 bases). Trimming pared 5 bases from V and 6 bases from J, leaving 17 bases between. CDR1 MDHEN and CDR2 SYDVKM come from the germline V gene. This CDR3 has 15 amino acids.